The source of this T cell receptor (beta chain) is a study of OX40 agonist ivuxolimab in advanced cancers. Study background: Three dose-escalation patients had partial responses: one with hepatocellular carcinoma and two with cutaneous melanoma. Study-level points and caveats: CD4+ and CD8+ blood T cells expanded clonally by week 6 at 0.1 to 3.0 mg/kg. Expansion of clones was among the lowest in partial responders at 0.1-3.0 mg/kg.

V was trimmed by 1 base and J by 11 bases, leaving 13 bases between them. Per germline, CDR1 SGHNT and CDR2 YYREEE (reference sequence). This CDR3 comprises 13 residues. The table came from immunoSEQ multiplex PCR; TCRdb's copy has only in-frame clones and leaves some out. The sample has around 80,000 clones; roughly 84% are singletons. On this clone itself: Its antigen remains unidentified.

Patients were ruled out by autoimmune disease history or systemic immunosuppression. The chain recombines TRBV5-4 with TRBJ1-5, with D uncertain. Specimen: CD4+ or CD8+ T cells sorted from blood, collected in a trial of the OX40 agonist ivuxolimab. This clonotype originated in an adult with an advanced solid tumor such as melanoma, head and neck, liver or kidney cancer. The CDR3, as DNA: TGTGCCAGCAGCTTGAGGGTAACCGGCGCCCAGCATTTT. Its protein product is CASSLRVTGAQHF.